Each of the 2 T cell receptor beta chains below was sequenced from the same sample in a study of blood T cells in healthy people across ages. A J-beta primer mix and a sample-barcoded 5' primer were used in a second PCR of roughly 7 to 12 cycles. MiXCR, applied by TCRdb to the 5' RACE reads, yields one record per CDR3 protein. The sample records more than 650,000 distinct CDR3 sequences, about 20% being singletons. The sequenced sample consisted of blood. Source of these receptors: a man between 70 and 80 years old in good health.

This clonotype appeared many times. V gene TRBV29-1 combines with J gene TRBJ2-5; D is unclear. V was cut by 7 bases and J by 5 bases, with 14 bases left in between. The length of the CDR3 is 12 residues. CDR1 is SQVTM and CDR2 is ANQGSEA in the germline V gene. CDR3: CSALPNAETQYF. CDR3 coding DNA: TGCAGCGCCCTTCCCAACGCGGAGACCCAGTACTTC.

Worth noting for this clonotype: At one end the junction does not follow the germline gene, possibly because of a read error. CDR3 amino acids: CASSETVSSSGADVLTF. The CDR3 DNA reads as TGTGCCAGCAGCGAGACTGTCTCAAGCTCTGGGGCCGACGTCCTGACTTTC. V and J are TRBV9 and TRBJ2-6, with D possibly matching TRBD1 (5 bases). Germline V gives CDR1 SGDLS, CDR2 YYNGEE. This CDR3 has 17 amino acids.